A single sample is the source of the 19 T cell receptor beta chains below, sequenced in a study of blood T cells in healthy people across ages (dated by TCRdb to 2014 to 2015). The library was built by means of 5' RACE. The sample was run on an Illumina HiSeq 2500. The second PCR ran for about 7 to 11 cycles and used a J-beta primer mix along with a sample-barcoded 5' primer. Using fastp at Q25 and MiXCR, TCRdb reprocessed the public reads and kept productive beta chains. All rows with the same CDR3 protein become a single entry with the most common DNA and genes. Across this sample there are 1 million or so distinct CDR3 sequences, with 45% seen only once. The ten largest clones represent under 20% of the sample. The sample taken for sequencing was blood. These receptor sequences come from a woman aged 55-75 years in good health.

The V call is TRBV3-1, the J call TRBJ2-5; D is unclear. The assigned J gene may be wrong: the sequence end matches TRBJ2-7 better. The CDR3 runs to 14 residues. Germline CDR1 is LGHDT and CDR2 is YNNKEL (reference sequence). This chain's CDR3 is CASSQGTANYEQYF. DNA of the CDR3: TGTGCCAGCAGCCAAGGGACGGCTAACTACGAGCAGTACTTC.

This clonotype occurred many times. This chain joins TRBV4-2 and TRBJ1-5; D gene uncertain. There are 14 residues in the CDR3. V was trimmed by 1 base and J by 5 bases, leaving 9 bases between them. From germline, CDR1 is LGHNA and CDR2 YNFKEQ. In DNA, the CDR3 is TGTGCCAGCAGCCAAGCCGGTGGTGATCAGCCCCAGCATTTT. Translation: CASSQAGGDQPQHF.

This chain connects TRBV20-1 to TRBJ2-1, with D tentatively TRBD2 (5 bases). Germline values: CDR1 DFQATT, CDR2 SNEGSKA (reference sequence). Trimming removed 1 base from V and 1 base from J, with 11 bases in between. This CDR3 is built from 15 residues. The CDR3 DNA is TGCAGTGCTAGAGGTCGGGTAGCGTCCTACAATGAGCAGTTCTTC. Residues: CSARGRVASYNEQFF.

This clonotype was seen a few times. The rearrangement joins TRBV25-1 to TRBJ2-1; the D gene is possibly TRBD2 (5 bases). This CDR3 spans 14 amino acids. V was pared by 4 bases and J by 4 bases, with 11 bases between. Germline V lookup: CDR1 MGHDK, CDR2 SYGVNS. Here the CDR3 DNA reads TGTGCCAGCAGTGGACGCGGGCATTACAATGAGCAGTTCTTC. This codes for CASSGRGHYNEQFF.

This chain connects TRBV25-1 to TRBJ1-6, with 9 bases that match TRBD1. The CDR3 totals 13 residues. The J segment lost 7 bases and the V segment lost 7 bases, leaving 2 bases of the junction unmatched. CDR1 is MGHDK, CDR2 SYGVNS, per germline. DNA for the CDR3: TGTGCCAGCAACAGGGGGCAAAATTCACCCCTCCACTTT. This encodes CASNRGQNSPLHF.

V gene TRBV6-5 combines with J gene TRBJ2-5; 11 bases fit TRBD2. The J call may be incorrect, as the DNA end agrees better with TRBJ2-7. The V gene's germline CDR1 is MNHEY and CDR2 SVGAGI. The CDR3 has 15 amino acids. CDR3 coding DNA: TGTGCCAGCAGCCGTAGCGGGAGGGCCAAGTACGAGCAGTACTTC. It encodes CASSRSGRAKYEQYF.

The chain links TRBV27 to TRBJ2-1, with 10 bases that match TRBD2. With 4 bases clipped from V and 5 bases from J, the junction kept 8 bases outside the gene matches. Germline-derived CDR1 and CDR2 are MNHEY and SMNVEV (reference sequence). This CDR3 contains 16 residues. The CDR3 nucleotides are TGTGCCAGCAGTTCATCCGGGACTAGCGTTCACAATGAGCAGTTCTTC. This codes for CASSSSGTSVHNEQFF.

The chain has TRBV6-2 or TRBV6-3 and TRBJ1-2; unclear D gene. CDR1 and CDR2 (germline): MNHEY, SVGEGT. V dropped 4 bases and J dropped 4 bases, with 19 bases sitting between them. The CDR3 contains 16 residues. The CDR3 nucleotides read TGTGCCAGCAGTTCCCCCCAGAACAGCGTCTTCTATGGCTACACCTTC. The encoded protein is CASSSPQNSVFYGYTF.

The chain joins TRBV12-3 or TRBV12-4 to TRBJ2-1; 11 nucleotides match TRBD2. This CDR3 is 16 amino acids long. J gave up 4 bases and V 3 bases, and 5 bases lay outside the gene matches. As DNA, the CDR3 is TGTGCCAGCAGTTTGCAGACTAGCGGGACTTACAATGAGCAGTTCTTC. Its translation is CASSLQTSGTYNEQFF.

The J gene is TRBJ2-3, the V gene TRBV5-1; no reliable D call. CDR1 SGHRS and CDR2 YFSETQ come from the germline V gene. This CDR3 is built from 15 residues. Between the trimmed V and J ends, which lost 0 bases and 1 base, there was a span of 9 bases. CDR3 region: CASSLVAARTDTQYF. Written as DNA, the CDR3 is TGCGCCAGCAGCTTGGTGGCGGCCCGCACAGATACGCAGTATTTT.

This clonotype was detected a few times. J is TRBJ2-7 and V is TRBV4-1; D remains ambiguous. V was shortened by 3 bases and J by 4 bases, with 10 bases between the two germline ends. The CDR3 is 13 residues long. CDR1 is MGHRA and CDR2 is YSYEKL in the germline V gene. DNA of the CDR3: TGCGCCAGCAGCCAGGCTCCCCGGTACGAGCAGTACTTC. The encoded protein is CASSQAPRYEQYF.

This clonotype was counted only a few times. J is TRBJ2-1 and V is TRBV29-1; 8 positions match TRBD2. Gene TRBJ2-7 matches the end of the DNA better, so the J call may be wrong. The V gene's germline CDR1 is SQVTM and CDR2 ANQGSEA. This CDR3 contains 15 residues. CDR3 residues: CSVKWREDLGNEQYF. In DNA, the CDR3 is TGCAGCGTTAAGTGGCGGGAGGACTTGGGCAATGAGCAGTACTTC.

This clonotype was found a few times. The CDR3 reads CSARVPGTTDTQYF. CDR3 in DNA: TGCAGTGCTAGAGTTCCCGGCACCACAGATACGCAGTATTTT. The V and J genes are TRBV20-1 and TRBJ2-3, with unresolved D. Trimming removed 1 base at V and 2 bases at J, with 10 bases between. The CDR3 runs 14 residues. From germline, CDR1 is DFQATT and CDR2 SNEGSKA (reference sequence).

V and J are TRBV20-1 and TRBJ1-6; D remains unclear. V lost 0 bases, J lost 6 bases, and 12 bases lay in between. Germline V CDR1 and CDR2: DFQATT, SNEGSKA (reference sequence). This CDR3 region has 15 residues. The CDR3, as DNA: TGCAGTGCTAGAGATAACTCCGCCCCTAATTCACCCCTCCACTTT. Encoded protein: CSARDNSAPNSPLHF.

The V and J genes are TRBV4-2 and TRBJ2-3; 9 positions agree with TRBD2. CDR1 LGHNA and CDR2 YNFKEQ come from the germline V gene. The CDR3 contains 17 residues. V was clipped by 1 base and J by 2 bases; unmatched bases: 7. The CDR3 reads CASSQAPGLATTDTQYF. Written as DNA, the CDR3 is TGTGCCAGCAGCCAAGCCCCCGGACTAGCGACCACAGATACGCAGTATTTT.

Comment on this clonotype: No conserved phenylalanine or tryptophan is present at the end of the CDR3, so a read error is the likely explanation. The chain uses TRBV7-9 and TRBJ2-1; 9 positions match TRBD1. There are 16 residues in the CDR3. The germline gives CDR1 SEHNR, CDR2 FQNEAQ (reference sequence). V was pared by 5 bases and J by 8 bases, with 13 bases of the junction left unmatched. CDR3 sequence (DNA): TGTGCCAGCAGCCCTGGGACCGGGACAGGGATCCATGAGCAGTTCTCC. Translated: CASSPGTGTGIHEQFS.

The chain couples TRBV6-2 or TRBV6-3 to TRBJ1-2; D uncertain. V lost 5 bases to trimming and J lost 8 bases, with 15 bases between them. The CDR3 is 13 residues long. The germline gives CDR1 MNHEY, CDR2 SVGEGT. The CDR3 region is CASSPEEPPGYTF. CDR3 DNA sequence: TGTGCCAGCAGTCCGGAAGAACCGCCCGGCTACACCTTC.

The chain recombines TRBV20-1 with TRBJ1-1; 7 nucleotides align to TRBD1. Germline lookup yields CDR1 DFQATT and CDR2 SNEGSKA (reference sequence). CDR3 length: 14 amino acids. The junction had 6 bases not matched to a gene; V was cut back by 3 bases and J by 2 bases. CDR3 sequence (DNA): TGCAGTGCTAGGATAAACAGGGGAAACACTGAAGCTTTCTTT. Its translation is CSARINRGNTEAFF.

The chain joins TRBV28 to TRBJ2-1, with TRBD1 matching over 7 bases. The V segment lost 5 bases and the J segment 12 bases; nucleotides outside the gene matches: 7. CDR1 is MDHEN and CDR2 is SYDVKM in the germline V gene. This CDR3 is 12 amino acids long. The CDR3 DNA reads TGTGCCAGCAGTAAAAAGGGGGCCCGGCAGTTCTTC. Translating gives CASSKKGARQFF.